This paragraph reports one TCR beta chain. It lacks a known antigen. No base quality information exists; no much larger clone differs at one position. Each collaborating institution followed its own protocols to collect whole blood in K2EDTA tubes. For TCRbeta analysis, collaborators shipped samples in one of three forms: frozen whole blood, isolated PBMCs, or DNA extracted from either of those sample types. These data belong to a study of blood T cell repertoires in COVID-19 (dated by TCRdb to the early 2020s). General notes on the study: Samples covering the acute and convalescent phases of COVID-19 were provided by collaborators in the United States, Italy and Spain. The material from the prospective study consisted of cDNA or gDNA derived from T cells, B-cell-depleted T cells, or PBMCs. Subjects who had been exposed to COVID-19, were actively infected with it, or had recovered from it provided the deeply sampled blood TCRbeta repertoires that made up the dataset. The repertoires were released in a freely available public database intended as a resource for research on the immune response to SARS-CoV-2. Samples came from the ongoing ImmuneRACE study (first 160 participants) plus 1,254 subjects from 6 global collaborators. Nearly every sample came with metadata listing a de-identified subject ID, COVID-19 status, age in years and sex. HLA class I and class II types, where available, came from metadata supplied by the sample provider rather than from assay-based typing.

TCRbeta CDR3 regions were amplified from genomic DNA using the immunoSEQ Assay, a bias-controlled multiplex PCR. The authors processed their data as follows. Nucleated cell counts per sample were estimated from amplification of reference gene primers within the assay. To quantify the absolute abundance of each unique TCRbeta CDR3 rearrangement, sequence reads were collapsed and filtered. For each sample, productive Simpson clonality was calculated as the square root of Simpson's diversity index across productive rearrangements. In TCRdb, the immuneACCESS table is reduced to in-frame sequences with V and J assigned. These tables do not hold every clone; where another copy was compared, an unresolved V gene accounts for under half, and the others remain unexplained. The DNA was the basis for D and trimming; V, J and clone size are from that table. Present in this sample are more than 200,000 clones, roughly 84% of which were seen just once. The ten top clones hold about 4.2% of the sample.

Study-level results and caveats: Clinical and demographic metadata were provided uncurated, with the amount varying by source and participant.

Including the terminal cysteine and phenylalanine, the CDR3 comprises 17 residues. The entry retains the CDR3 DNA only, 51 bases that are in frame from base 1. V loses 0 bases of germline sequence and J loses 0 bases, and the interval between the two ends is 9 bases. Sequences MNHEY (CDR1) and SVGEGT (CDR2) are obtained from the germline V gene. Here the chain combines TRBV6-2 or TRBV6-3 and TRBJ2-6, with the D gene not confidently named. The sequence came from a middle-aged man with active or convalescent COVID-19. Sequenced input: peripheral blood. The DNA sequence is given as TGTGCCAGCAGTTACTCTTTGGAGTACTCTGGGGCCAACGTCCTGACTTTC. The encoded protein is CASSYSLEYSGANVLTF.